The 13 T cell receptor beta chains below were found in one sample sequenced in a study of glioma-infiltrating T cells after dendritic cell vaccination. Assay used: immunoSEQ multiplex PCR; TCRdb lists only in-frame clones, some missing. The repertoire holds around 62,000 clones, with around four fifths as singletons. Source: blood, taken before dendritic cell vaccination. These receptors all stem from a human donor with glioblastoma.

The chain uses TRBV5-1 and TRBJ1-2, with a tentative D call TRBD1 (6 bases). Germline values: CDR1 SGHRS, CDR2 YFSETQ. The CDR3 contains 14 residues. The V end was cut by 5 bases, the J end by 5 bases, with 16 bases between. CDR3 amino acids: CASRPTGMAYGYTF. The CDR3 DNA reads TGCGCCAGCAGACCTACAGGGATGGCGTATGGCTACACCTTC.

The rearrangement joins TRBV30 to TRBJ2-1; 10 bases align to TRBD2. V dropped 3 bases and J dropped 7; count of bases not matched to a gene: 12. This CDR3 contains 16 residues. Germline loops: CDR1 GTSNPN, CDR2 SVGIG (reference sequence). The CDR3 nucleotides are TGTGCCTGGAGCTTTAAGCGGGGGGGCCTCGAAAATGAGCAGTTCTTC. Translating gives CAWSFKRGGLENEQFF.

This clone has only a few counts. The V call is TRBV5-1, the J call TRBJ2-1; a weak D match, TRBD2 (7 bases). V lost 1 base and J 8 bases, leaving 16 bases between the germline ends. CDR3 length: 15 amino acids. Germline V lookup: CDR1 SGHRS, CDR2 YFSETQ. The CDR3 sequence is CASSLMGGPWDEQFF. In DNA form, the CDR3 reads TGCGCCAGCAGCTTGATGGGGGGGCCATGGGATGAGCAGTTCTTC.

The V and J genes are TRBV5-5 and TRBJ2-2; D possibly corresponds to TRBD2 (6 bases). The length of the CDR3 is 14 residues. Trimming took off 4 bases at V and 5 bases at J, with 12 bases between the two ends. Germline values: CDR1 SGHKS, CDR2 YYEKEE (reference sequence). CDR3 residues: CASSTQGGTGELFF. CDR3 nucleotides: TGTGCCAGCAGCACCCAGGGAGGAACCGGGGAGCTGTTTTTT.

The rearrangement links TRBV6-6 to TRBJ1-3; D unresolved. The CDR3 is 16 amino acids. The V end was cut by 6 bases, the J end by 3 bases, with 18 bases between. Germline CDR1 reads MNHNY; CDR2 reads SVGAGI (reference sequence). The CDR3 region has the DNA TGTGCCAGCAGCCTATCCCCCGGTTCGTATGGAAACACCATATATTTT. Residues: CASSLSPGSYGNTIYF.

The V call is TRBV19, the J call TRBJ1-3; 10 bases align to TRBD1. Trimming removed 6 bases from V and 2 bases from J; junction bases left unmatched: 4. This CDR3 is 15 amino acids long. The germline CDR1 and CDR2 sequences are LNHDA and SQIVND (reference sequence). The CDR3 sequence is CASSADRGTGNTIYF. The CDR3 DNA reads TGTGCCAGTAGCGCGGACAGGGGGACTGGAAACACCATATATTTT.

This chain links TRBV7-9 with TRBJ2-3; 12 bases agree with TRBD2. The germline V gene has CDR1 SEHNR and CDR2 FQNEAQ (reference sequence). With 11 bases clipped from V and 4 bases from J, the junction kept 16 bases outside the gene matches. This CDR3 spans 17 amino acids. The CDR3 spells CAGGQGLAGGPPDTQYF. Here the CDR3 DNA reads TGTGCCGGTGGACAGGGGCTAGCGGGGGGGCCGCCAGATACGCAGTATTTT. The whole variable domain, filled in from reference TRBV7-9 and TRBJ2-3, reads DTGVSQNPRHKITKRGQNVTFRCDPISEHNRLYWYRQTLGQGPEFLTYFQNEAQLEKSRLLSDRFSAERPKGSFSTLEIQRTEQGDSAMYLCAGGQGLAGGPPDTQYFGPGTRLTVL.

The chain combines TRBV15 with TRBJ2-5; 7 bases match TRBD1. This CDR3 has 15 amino acids. Looked up from germline, CDR1 is LNHNV and CDR2 is YYDKDF (reference sequence). The V and J ends lost 3 bases and 4 bases, in that order; junction bases with no gene match: 8. This CDR3 reads CATSRATGVGETQYF. CDR3 DNA sequence: TGTGCCACCAGCAGGGCCACAGGGGTCGGAGAGACCCAGTACTTC.

This clone appeared once. The rearrangement uses TRBV11-1 and TRBJ1-1, with D possibly being TRBD1 (5 bases). The CDR3 length is 15 residues. V lost 5 bases and J lost 0, with 13 bases in between. CDR1 and CDR2 (germline): SGHAT, FQDESV (reference sequence). The CDR3: CASSTSPTVNTEAFF. CDR3 sequence (DNA): TGTGCCAGCAGCACCTCCCCGACAGTGAACACTGAAGCTTTCTTT.

The CDR3: CASSGTGTGYGYTF. In nucleotides, the CDR3 is TGTGCCAGCAGTGGGACCGGGACAGGCTATGGCTACACCTTC. This sequence joins TRBV6-1 and TRBJ1-2; TRBD1 matches at 8 bases. CDR1 is MNHNS and CDR2 is SASEGT in the germline V gene. CDR3 length: 14 amino acids. The V segment lost 4 bases and the J segment 4 bases; nucleotides outside the gene matches: 5.

CDR3 in amino acids: CASSGLAGENEQFF. The DNA for the CDR3 is TGCGCCAGCAGTGGACTAGCGGGGGAAAATGAGCAGTTCTTC. The V gene is TRBV5-1, the J gene TRBJ2-1; 13 bases fit TRBD2. This CDR3 comprises 14 residues. The germline gives CDR1 SGHRS, CDR2 YFSETQ. Trimming removed 5 bases from V and 7 bases from J; junction bases left unmatched: 3.

This clone was seen a single time. The chain has TRBV28 and TRBJ1-1; TRBD1 agrees at 7 bases. Germline assignment: CDR1 MDHEN and CDR2 SYDVKM. The J segment lost 10 bases and the V segment lost 4 bases, leaving 15 bases of the junction unmatched. The CDR3 loop spans 15 amino acids. CDR3 sequence: CASSSGTALIGGAFF. Here the CDR3 DNA reads TGTGCCAGCAGTTCCGGGACAGCCCTTATTGGTGGAGCTTTCTTT.

The rearrangement joins TRBV5-6 to TRBJ2-7; a weak D match, TRBD2 (6 bases). Deletions cut 3 bases from V and 2 bases from J, with 15 bases between. Germline values: CDR1 SGHDT, CDR2 YYEEEE. CDR3 length: 15 residues. This CDR3 reads CASSWYGGGTYEQYF. The CDR3 DNA follows: TGTGCCAGCAGCTGGTACGGGGGAGGCACCTACGAGCAGTACTTC.